This TCR beta chain appears in the sequencing data of a study of shared clonotypes between healthy human individuals. The germline V gene encodes CDR1 SQVTM and CDR2 ANQGSEA. Trimming left V 3 bases short and J 0 bases short, with 13 bases between. The CDR3 has 15 amino acids. Only in-frame clones appear in the TCRdb table, and some are missing; sequencing was by immunoSEQ multiplex PCR. The sample records hundreds of thousands of clones, roughly 95% being singletons. This chain connects TRBV29-1 to TRBJ2-3; D may be TRBD1 (6 bases). The source material was naive CD4+ T cells sorted from blood. Subset noted: CD45RA+ positively selected. This sequence originates from a woman aged 25 to 39 in good health. CDR3 sequence reads: CSVDLDRSSTDTQYF. DNA for the CDR3: TGCAGCGTTGACCTAGACAGGTCTAGCACAGATACGCAGTATTTT.